This T cell receptor beta chain was recovered during a study of identical twins. Study-level findings and limits: Findings depended on cross-sectional statistics rather than tracking the same donors.

Comment on this clonotype: Its antigen is still unknown.

V was trimmed by 2 bases and J by 7 bases, leaving 15 bases between them. Germline lookup yields CDR1 KGHSH and CDR2 LQKENI. The CDR3 has 16 amino acids. Unique molecular identifiers were present on cDNA, and template switching added a universal primer site. TCRdb ran MiXCR on the 5' RACE reads and lists one entry per CDR3 protein. Of 1,800,000 or so distinct CDR3 sequences in the sample, under 35% were seen once. Donors uniformly comprised healthy Caucasians. V and J are TRBV18 and TRBJ1-6, with a tentative D call TRBD1 (5 bases). The sequenced sample consisted of cord blood. The receptor was isolated from a newborn girl in good health. The CDR3, as DNA: TGTGCCAGCTCACCAATCGCAATCAGGGAAAATTCACCCCTCCACTTT. As protein: CASSPIAIRENSPLHF.